The TCR beta chain described here comes from a study of molecular identifiers for immune sequencing clone quantification. Study background: Five aliquots were made in replicates from the RNA of roughly 21,000 or 96,000 naive CD8 cells, and four were sequenced.

From the PCR reads, TCRdb called clonotypes with MiXCR, one entry per CDR3 protein. In the table there are 490,000 or so distinct CDR3 sequences, approximately 25% of which are singletons. V lost 9 bases, J lost 7 bases, and 13 bases lay in between. This CDR3 region has 11 residues. CDR1 and CDR2 from the germline V gene are SNHLY and FYNNEI. V and J are TRBV2 and TRBJ2-7; unclear D gene. The receptor was isolated from a human donor in good health. Some libraries in this study had Jurkat cell RNA spiked in. Sample: naive CD8+ T cells from blood, with Jurkat cell RNA spiked in. The sample's subset: FACS-sorted CD8+CD4-CCR7+CD45RA+ naive T cells. This chain's CDR3 is CASPPPYEQYF. The CDR3 nucleotides are TGTGCCAGTCCCCCCCCGTATGAGCAGTACTTC.